This T cell receptor beta chain comes out of a study of cytomegalovirus exposure and HLA in healthy donors. Study-level points and caveats: Roughly uniform sequencing depth across donors was assumed, possibly incorrectly.

In regard to this clone: No antigen is known for it.

PCR was performed using 60 Vbeta and 13 Jbeta primers. Assay: immunoSEQ multiplex PCR; the TCRdb copy retains only in-frame clones and omits some. Of roughly 200,000 clones in the sample, approximately 82% were seen once. Trimming removed 5 bases at V and 2 bases at J, with 10 bases between. The CDR3 has 14 amino acids. Germline V CDR1 and CDR2: MRHNA, SNTAGT. The source material was PBMCs. V and J are TRBV6-4 and TRBJ2-1, with TRBD2 as a possible D gene (6 bases). This clonotype was sampled from a man between 40 and 49 years old in good health and CMV-seropositive. The CDR3 region is CASSKTGAYNEQFF. The CDR3 coding sequence is TGTGCCAGCAGTAAAACGGGAGCCTACAATGAGCAGTTCTTC.